This T cell receptor (beta chain) was documented in a study of radiotherapy plus CTLA-4 blockade in lung cancer (dated by TCRdb to the late 2010s). About the full investigation: Among enrolled patients, 15% to 20% had an objective response and 25% to 35% reached disease control.

Including the terminal cysteine and phenylalanine, the CDR3 comprises 14 residues. The DNA shown is the 42-base CDR3, in frame from base 1. The germline V and J ends show losses of 6 bases and 7 bases respectively, and no gene match explains 11 bases of the junction. According to the germline V gene, CDR1 reads SGHNT and CDR2 reads YENEEA. General study outcomes and caveats: Early dynamic changes in blood T cell clones, together with increased serum interferon-beta after radiation, were reported as the strongest predictors of response. After treatment with radiotherapy and ipilimumab, TCR clones that originated in tumors expanded in peripheral blood.

The study evaluated CTLA-4 blockade (ipilimumab) given together with focal radiation therapy in patients who had chemo-refractory metastatic non-small-cell lung cancer. Details on this clone: What antigen it recognizes has not been identified. Base qualities are not recorded, but no much larger clone differs from it by a single base.

The library was built by means of the immunoSEQ multiplex PCR assay. TCRdb holds this immuneACCESS table with in-frame rearrangements only. Some clones are missing; in checked studies, unresolved V genes explain under half, and the rest has no known cause. This sample comprises roughly 80,000 clones, around 78% of them detected only once. The ten top clones hold 3.5% to 4.5% of the sample. This receptor chain uses TRBV11-3 and TRBJ2-7, with 8 bases in between that match TRBD2. The sequence was collected from a human donor with non-small cell lung cancer who had a partial response to radiotherapy plus ipilimumab. Some clones in this sample may be carry-over from other donors' samples. The specimen was peripheral blood, collected from a patient treated with radiotherapy plus ipilimumab. CDR3 region: CASSHSVRGGEQYF. The DNA sequence reads TGTGCCAGCAGTCATTCAGTTCGGGGGGGTGAGCAGTACTTC. With all but the CDR3 taken from the reference TRBV11-3 and TRBJ2-7 genes, the full variable domain is: EAGVVQSPRYKIIEKKQPVAFWCNPISGHNTLYWYLQNLGQGPELLIRYENEEAVDDSQLPKDRFSAERLKGVDSTLKIQPAELGDSAVYLCASSHSVRGGEQYFGPGTRLTVT.